This record looks at one T cell receptor beta chain sequence and its context. The CDR3 is made up of 16 amino acids. The germline V gene encodes CDR1 SGDLS and CDR2 YYNGEE. With 2 bases removed from V and 4 bases from J, the gap between germline ends came to 17 bases. This sample stems from a study of graft-versus-host responses after intestinal transplantation. Whole-study results and caveats: The authors found GvH clones in recipient marrow, some appearing first in ileum or blood.

Clones were sequenced by immunoSEQ multiplex PCR, and TCRdb holds only the in-frame ones, with some missing. In the table there are around 6,700 clones, over 20% of which are singletons. The sequence was obtained from a human patient who was an organ donor for intestinal transplantation. This chain joins TRBV9 and TRBJ2-3, with D tentatively TRBD2 (7 bases). Here the sequenced sample was alloreactive CD4+ T cells from a mixed lymphocyte reaction culture, taken before transplantation. Described subset: CFSE-low proliferating T cells sorted from approximately six-day pre-transplant mixed lymphocyte reaction (GvH or HvG direction). The DNA for the CDR3 is TGTGCCAGCAGCGTTAGTGGGGGGGGCTGGGCAGATACGCAGTATTTT. This encodes CASSVSGGGWADTQYF.